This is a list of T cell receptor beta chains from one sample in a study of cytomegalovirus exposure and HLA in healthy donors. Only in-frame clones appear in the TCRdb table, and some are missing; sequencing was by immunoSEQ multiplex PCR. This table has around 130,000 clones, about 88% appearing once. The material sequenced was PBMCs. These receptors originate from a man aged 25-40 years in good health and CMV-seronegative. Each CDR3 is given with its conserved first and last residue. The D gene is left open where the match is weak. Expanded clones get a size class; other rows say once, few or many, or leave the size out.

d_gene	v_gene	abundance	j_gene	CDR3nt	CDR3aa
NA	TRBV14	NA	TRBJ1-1	TGTGCCAGCAGCCGGACAGTGGATCGGAACACTGAAGCTTTCTTT	CASSRTVDRNTEAFF
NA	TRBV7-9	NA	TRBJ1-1	TGTGCCAGCAGCTTAACCCAGGGTAGCACTGAAGCTTTCTTT	CASSLTQGSTEAFF
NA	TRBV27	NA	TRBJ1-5	TGTGCCAGCAGTTTCAGAGACCCCCCGGGACCCCAGCATTTT	CASSFRDPPGPQHF
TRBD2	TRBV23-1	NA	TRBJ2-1	TGCGCCAGCAGTCCGGGACTAGCGGAGGACAATGAGCAGTTCTTC	CASSPGLAEDNEQFF
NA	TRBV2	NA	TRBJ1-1	TGTGCCAGCAGTGCGGCGTCGGTAGGACAGGAAGCTTTCTTT	CASSAASVGQEAFF
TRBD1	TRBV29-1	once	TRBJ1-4	TGCAGCGTTGGCAGGGGGCCTAATGAAAAACTGTTTTTT	CSVGRGPNEKLFF
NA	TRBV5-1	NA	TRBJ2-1	TGCGCCAGCGCACCAACCAGGGTGGCCTACAATGAGCAGTTCTTC	CASAPTRVAYNEQFF
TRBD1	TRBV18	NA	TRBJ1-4	TGTGCCAGCTCACCACCCGGACAGGGAGGGGAAAAACTGTTTTTT	CASSPPGQGGEKLFF
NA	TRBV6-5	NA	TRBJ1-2	TGTGCCAGCACTAAGCTAAGGGGCAGTGGCTACACCTTC	CASTKLRGSGYTF
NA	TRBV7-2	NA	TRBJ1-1	TGTGCCAGCAGCTTAGCGGGGCCGAACACTGAAGCTTTCTTT	CASSLAGPNTEAFF
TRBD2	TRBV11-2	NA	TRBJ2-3	TGTGCCAGCAGCCGAGGGACTAGCGCAGATACGCAGTATTTT	CASSRGTSADTQYF
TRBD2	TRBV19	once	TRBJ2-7	TGTGCCAGTAGTATTACCCTTGCTAGCGGGAGTACCTACGAGCAGTACTTC	CASSITLASGSTYEQYF
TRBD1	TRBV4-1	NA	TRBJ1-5	TGCGCCAGCAGCCTCGGGACAGCGGGTCAGCCCCAGCATTTT	CASSLGTAGQPQHF
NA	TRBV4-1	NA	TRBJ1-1	TGCGCCAGCAGCCAACCGAGTGTGAGGTTGAACACTGAAGCTTTCTTT	CASSQPSVRLNTEAFF
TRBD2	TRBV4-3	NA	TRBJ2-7	TGCGCCAGCAGCCAGGGGACTAGCGGATACTACGAGCAGTACTTC	CASSQGTSGYYEQYF
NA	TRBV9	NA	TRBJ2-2	TGTGCCAGCAGCGTAAGAGCAACCGAGGATGTTTTTTTT	CASSVRATEDVFF
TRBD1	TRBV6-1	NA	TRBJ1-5	TGTGCCAGCAGTGGACTACAGGGGGCACAAAGCAATCAGCCCCAGCATTTT	CASSGLQGAQSNQPQHF
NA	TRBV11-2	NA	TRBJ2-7	TGTGCCAGCGACTCCGGACAGAACTACGAGCAGTACTTC	CASDSGQNYEQYF
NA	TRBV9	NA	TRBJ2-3	TGTGCCAGCAGCCCCTCAGGGGCCACAGATACGCAGTATTTT	CASSPSGATDTQYF
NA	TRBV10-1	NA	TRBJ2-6	TGCGCCAGCAGTCCATCCAGGTCCTCTGGGGCCAACGTCCTGACTTTC	CASSPSRSSGANVLTF
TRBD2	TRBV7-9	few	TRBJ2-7	TGTGCCAGCAGCACGACTAGCCCCGGCGAGCAGTACTTC	CASSTTSPGEQYF
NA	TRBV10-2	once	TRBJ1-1	TGCGCCACTTTGAGAGATGGGAACACTGAAGCTTTCTTT	CATLRDGNTEAFF
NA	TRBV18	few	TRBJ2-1	TGTGCCAGCTCGACGGCCGGGACTGACAATGAGCAGTTCTTC	CASSTAGTDNEQFF
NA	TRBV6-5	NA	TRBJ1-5	TGTGCCAGCAGTTACACCTACAATCAGCCCCAGCATTTT	CASSYTYNQPQHF
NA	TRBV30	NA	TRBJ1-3	TGTGCCTGGAGTCCTAATGGTGGGGGCAAAATGGACACCATATATTTT	CAWSPNGGGKMDTIYF
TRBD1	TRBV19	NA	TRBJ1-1	TGTGCCAGTATCCTGGACAGGGGGATAACTGAAGCTTTCTTT	CASILDRGITEAFF
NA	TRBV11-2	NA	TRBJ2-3	TGTGCCAGCCATCAGGGGTGGTTCACAGATACGCAGTATTTT	CASHQGWFTDTQYF
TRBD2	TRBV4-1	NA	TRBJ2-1	TGCGCCAGCAGCCAAGGACTAGCGGGAGGCTACAATGAGCAGTTCTTC	CASSQGLAGGYNEQFF
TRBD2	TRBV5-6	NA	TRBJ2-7	TGTGCCAGCAGCCCGGGGACTAGCGGGACCCACGAGCAGTACTTC	CASSPGTSGTHEQYF
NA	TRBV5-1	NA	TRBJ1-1	TGCGCCAGCAGCAATGAAGGGGGCACTGAAGCTTTCTTT	CASSNEGGTEAFF
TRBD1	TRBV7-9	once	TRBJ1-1	TGTGCCAGCAGCCAGGGACAGCAGAACACTGAAGCTTTCTTT	CASSQGQQNTEAFF
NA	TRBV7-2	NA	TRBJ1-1	TGTGCCAGCAGCTTAGTTCTAGACCCACAACTGGCTTTCTTT	CASSLVLDPQLAFF
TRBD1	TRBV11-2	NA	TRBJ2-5	TGTGCCAGCAGCTTAGTGCTACAGGGGAGAGGCGAGACCCAGTACTTC	CASSLVLQGRGETQYF
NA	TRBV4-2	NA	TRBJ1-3	TGTGCCAGCAGCTCGGGGTTCGCTTCTGGAAACACCATATATTTT	CASSSGFASGNTIYF
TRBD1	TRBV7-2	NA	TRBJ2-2	TGTGCCAGCAGTCAGGGGGCGCGCGGGGAGCTGTTTTTT	CASSQGARGELFF
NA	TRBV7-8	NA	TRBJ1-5	TGTGCCAGCAGCAAGGGGGAGATTAGCAATCAGCCCCAGCATTTT	CASSKGEISNQPQHF
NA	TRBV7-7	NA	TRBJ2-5	TGTGCCAGCAGCCCTATGGAGGGCCAAGAGACCCAGTACTTC	CASSPMEGQETQYF
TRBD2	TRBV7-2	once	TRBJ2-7	TGTGCCAGCAGCTCAGGGACTAGCGGGCCCTTGGAGCAGTACTTC	CASSSGTSGPLEQYF
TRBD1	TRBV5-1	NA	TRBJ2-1	TGCGCCAGCAGCTTGTGGACAGGGGATTACAATGAGCAGTTCTTC	CASSLWTGDYNEQFF
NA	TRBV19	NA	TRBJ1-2	TGTGCCAGTAGGACGCGGGACGCCCTTCGGGGCTACACCTTC	CASRTRDALRGYTF
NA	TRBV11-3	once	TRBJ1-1	TGTGCCAGCAGCGATACAGGGAACACTGAAGCTTTCTTT	CASSDTGNTEAFF
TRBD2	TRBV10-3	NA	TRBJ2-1	TGTGCCATCAGGACTAGCGGGCTTTACAATGAGCAGTTCTTC	CAIRTSGLYNEQFF
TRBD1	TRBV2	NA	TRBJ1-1	TGTGCCAGCATGAACCGGGACAGGGTTACTGAAGCTTTCTTT	CASMNRDRVTEAFF
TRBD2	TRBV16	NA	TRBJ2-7	TGTGCCAGCAGCCAGGGGACTACCTACGAGCAGTACTTC	CASSQGTTYEQYF
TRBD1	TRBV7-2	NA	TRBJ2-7	TGTGCCAGCAGCTTAGGAGGGGGCAGCTCCTACGAGCAGTACTTC	CASSLGGGSSYEQYF
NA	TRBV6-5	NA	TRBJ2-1	TGTGCCAGCAGTTACTCGGGTGCTAGCTCCTACAATGAGCAGTTCTTC	CASSYSGASSYNEQFF
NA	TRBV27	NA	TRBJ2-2	TGTGCCAGCAGTTTAACCGGGGGAGGCTTCGGCGGGGAGCTGTTTTTT	CASSLTGGGFGGELFF
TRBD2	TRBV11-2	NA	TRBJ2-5	TGTGCCAGCAGCTTACTAGCGGGAGGATCGAGGGAGACCCAGTACTTC	CASSLLAGGSRETQYF
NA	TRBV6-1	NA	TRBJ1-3	TGTGCCAGCAGTTCTAAGGGGGAGTGGGAATACACCATATATTTT	CASSSKGEWEYTIYF
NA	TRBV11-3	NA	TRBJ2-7	TGTGCCAGCAGCTTATCGGCAGGAGGCTACGAGCAGTACTTC	CASSLSAGGYEQYF
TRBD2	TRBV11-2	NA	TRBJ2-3	TGTGCCAGCAGACTGACTAGCGGGAGTTCGTATTTT	CASRLTSGSSYF
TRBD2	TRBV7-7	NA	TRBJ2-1	TGTGCCAGCAGCCGGGAGGGAGTTCTATGGAATGAGCAGTTCTTC	CASSREGVLWNEQFF
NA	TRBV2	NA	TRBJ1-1	TGTGCCAGCAGGGTTCAGGGAAACACTGAAGCTTTCTTT	CASRVQGNTEAFF
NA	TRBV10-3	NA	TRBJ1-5	TGTGCCATCAGTGAACAGGGCAATCAGCCCCAGCATTTT	CAISEQGNQPQHF